The rows below give T cell receptor beta chains drawn from one sample of a study of T cells in Graves' hyperthyroidism and ophthalmopathy. In TCRdb, the multiplex PCR reads were re-called with MiXCR into one record per CDR3 protein. The data show some 800,000 distinct CDR3 sequences, with around 39% seen just once and approximately 8.7% held by the top ten. The sample comprised blood. The receptors here all came from a young man with Graves' hyperthyroidism. Each CDR3 is given with its conserved first and last residue. D genes are given only for firm matches. The size of a clone is reported for some rows only, either as once, few or many, or as a class for expanded clones.

>TRBV20-1|TRBD1|TRBJ1-1|NA
CSARGTGGAFF
TGCAGTGCTAGGGGAACAGGGGGAGCTTTCTTT
>TRBV9|NA|TRBJ1-2|NA
CASSLLGFYGYTF
TGTGCCAGCAGTTTACTCGGCTTCTATGGCTACACCTTC
>TRBV7-2|TRBD1|TRBJ1-6|many
CASSLGQGDKSSPLHF
TGTGCCAGCAGCTTAGGCCAGGGGGACAAATCTTCACCCCTCCACTTT
>TRBV24-1|NA|TRBJ1-5|NA
CATSDSGGAGETQHF
TGTGCCACCAGTGATAGCGGGGGGGCCGGAGAGACCCAGCATTTT
>TRBV6-5|NA|TRBJ2-5|NA
CASSFGGDIQETQYF
TGTGCCAGCAGCTTTGGGGGTGACATACAAGAGACCCAGTACTTC
>TRBV29-1|TRBD1|TRBJ1-2|many
CSVEGTGAGYGYTF
TGCAGCGTTGAAGGGACAGGGGCCGGCTATGGCTACACCTTC
>TRBV11-2|NA|TRBJ1-2|many
CASSWGGFGYTF
TGTGCCAGCAGCTGGGGGGGCTTTGGCTACACCTTC
>TRBV7-9|TRBD1|TRBJ2-2|NA
CASSTGAPNTGELFF
TGTGCCAGCAGCACAGGGGCGCCGAACACCGGGGAGCTGTTTTTT
>TRBV7-9|TRBD1|TRBJ2-7|many
CASSLGQGGEQYF
TGTGCCAGCAGCTTGGGACAGGGGGGCGAGCAGTACTTC
>TRBV19|TRBD1|TRBJ2-7|NA
CASSLTPGQGAEEQYF
TGTGCCAGTAGTCTGACCCCGGGACAGGGGGCAGAGGAGCAGTACTTC
>TRBV14|NA|TRBJ2-5|NA
CASSQDSQRQETQYF
TGTGCCAGCAGCCAAGATAGCCAGCGACAAGAGACCCAGTACTTC
>TRBV29-1|TRBD1|TRBJ1-2|many
CSVGTGDYGYTF
TGCAGCGTCGGGACAGGGGACTATGGCTACACCTTC
>TRBV3-1|TRBD1|TRBJ1-2|NA
CASSQPDRRYGYTF
TGTGCCAGCAGCCAACCGGACAGGCGGTATGGCTACACCTTC
>TRBV7-6|NA|TRBJ1-4|many
CASSSPEGEKLFF
TGTGCCAGCAGCTCCCCGGAAGGTGAAAAACTGTTTTTT
>TRBV20-1|TRBD1|TRBJ2-7|NA
CSASPGQGLYEQYF
TGCAGTGCTAGCCCCGGACAGGGCCTCTACGAGCAGTACTTC
>TRBV11-2|NA|TRBJ1-1|NA
CASSFSGKWTEAFF
TGTGCCAGCAGCTTCTCAGGGAAGTGGACTGAAGCTTTCTTT
>TRBV2|NA|TRBJ1-6|many
CASSELGGSPLHF
TGTGCCAGCAGTGAGTTAGGGGGTTCACCCCTCCACTTT
>TRBV7-6|NA|TRBJ1-1|many
CASSLGRDGDTEAFF
TGTGCCAGCAGCTTAGGTAGGGACGGGGACACTGAAGCTTTCTTT